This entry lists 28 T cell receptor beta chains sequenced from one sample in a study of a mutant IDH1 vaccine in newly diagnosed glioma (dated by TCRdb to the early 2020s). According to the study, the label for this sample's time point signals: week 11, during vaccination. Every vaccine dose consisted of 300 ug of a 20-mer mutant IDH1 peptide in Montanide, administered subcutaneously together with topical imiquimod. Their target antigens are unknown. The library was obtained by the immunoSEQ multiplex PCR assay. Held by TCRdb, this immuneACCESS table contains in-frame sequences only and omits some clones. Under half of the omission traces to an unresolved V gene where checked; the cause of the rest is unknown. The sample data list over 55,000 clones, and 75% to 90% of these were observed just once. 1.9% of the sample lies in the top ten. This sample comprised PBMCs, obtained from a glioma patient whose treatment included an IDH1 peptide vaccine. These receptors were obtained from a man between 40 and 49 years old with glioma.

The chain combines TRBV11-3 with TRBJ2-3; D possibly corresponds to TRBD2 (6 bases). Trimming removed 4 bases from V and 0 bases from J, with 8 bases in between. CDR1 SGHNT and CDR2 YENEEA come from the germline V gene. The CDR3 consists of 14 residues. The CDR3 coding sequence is TGTGCCAGCAGCTCGGGGACTAGCACAGATACGCAGTATTTT. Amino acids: CASSSGTSTDTQYF. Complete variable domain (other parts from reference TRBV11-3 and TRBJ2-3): EAGVVQSPRYKIIEKKQPVAFWCNPISGHNTLYWYLQNLGQGPELLIRYENEEAVDDSQLPKDRFSAERLKGVDSTLKIQPAELGDSAVYLCASSSGTSTDTQYFGPGTRLTVL.

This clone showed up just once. CDR3 loop: CASTHPQGGGGKLFF. The CDR3 DNA reads TGTGCCAGCACCCATCCCCAGGGAGGAGGGGGAAAACTGTTTTTT. The chain has TRBV6-5 and TRBJ1-4, with TRBD1 as a possible D gene (6 bases). Germline lookup yields CDR1 MNHEY and CDR2 SVGAGI. CDR3 size: 15 residues. V gave up 7 bases and J gave up 10 bases, with 22 bases separating them.

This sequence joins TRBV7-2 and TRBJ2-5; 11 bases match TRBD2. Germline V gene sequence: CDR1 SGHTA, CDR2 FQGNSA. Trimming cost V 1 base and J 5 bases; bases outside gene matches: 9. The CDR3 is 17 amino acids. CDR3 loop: CASSLGVAGGVGETQYF. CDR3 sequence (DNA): TGTGCCAGCAGCTTAGGAGTAGCGGGAGGGGTGGGGGAGACCCAGTACTTC.

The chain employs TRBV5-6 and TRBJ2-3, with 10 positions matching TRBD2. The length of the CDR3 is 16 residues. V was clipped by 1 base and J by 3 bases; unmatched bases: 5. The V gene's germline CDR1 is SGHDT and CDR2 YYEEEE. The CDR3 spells CASSLRLAGETDTQYF. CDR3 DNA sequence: TGTGCCAGCAGCTTGAGGCTAGCGGGGGAAACAGATACGCAGTATTTT. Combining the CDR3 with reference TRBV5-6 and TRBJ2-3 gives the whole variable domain DAGVTQSPTHLIKTRGQQVTLRCSPKSGHDTVSWYQQALGQGPQFIFQYYEEEERQRGNFPDRFSGHQFPNYSSELNVNALLLGDSALYLCASSLRLAGETDTQYFGPGTRLTVL.

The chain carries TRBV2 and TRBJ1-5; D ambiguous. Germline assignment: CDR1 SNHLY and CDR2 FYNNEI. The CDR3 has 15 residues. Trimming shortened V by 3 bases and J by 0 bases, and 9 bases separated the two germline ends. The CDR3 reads CASSERRNSNQPQHF. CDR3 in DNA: TGTGCCAGCAGTGAGCGTAGGAATAGCAATCAGCCCCAGCATTTT.

The CDR3 DNA sequence: TGTGCCAGCAGTTTATGGCAGGGTGGCGGAGCTGAAGCTTTCTTT. This gives the protein CASSLWQGGGAEAFF. The chain joins TRBV27 to TRBJ1-1, with D perhaps TRBD1 (5 bases). Germline CDR1 and CDR2: MNHEY and SMNVEV (reference sequence). Trimming pared 1 base from V and 6 bases from J, leaving 15 bases between. There are 15 residues in the CDR3.

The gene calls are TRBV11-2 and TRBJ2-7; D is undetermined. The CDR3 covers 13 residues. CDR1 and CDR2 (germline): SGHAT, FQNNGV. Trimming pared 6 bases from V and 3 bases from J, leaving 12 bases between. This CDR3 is CASSFNQDYEQYV. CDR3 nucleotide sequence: TGTGCCAGCAGTTTCAACCAGGACTACGAGCAGTACGTC.

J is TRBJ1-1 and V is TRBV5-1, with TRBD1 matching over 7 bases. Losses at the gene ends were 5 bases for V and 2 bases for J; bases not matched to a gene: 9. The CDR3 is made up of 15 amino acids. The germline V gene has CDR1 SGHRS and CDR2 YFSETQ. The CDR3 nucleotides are TGCGCCAGCAGGAAAACAGGGGATGGCAACACTGAAGCTTTCTTT. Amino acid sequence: CASRKTGDGNTEAFF.

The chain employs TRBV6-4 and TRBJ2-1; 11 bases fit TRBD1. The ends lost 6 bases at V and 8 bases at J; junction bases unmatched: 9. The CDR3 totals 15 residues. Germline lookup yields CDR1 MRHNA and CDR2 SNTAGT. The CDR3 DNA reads TGTGCCAGCAGCGGGACAGGGGGAAGCAGCGATGAGCAGTTCTTC. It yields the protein CASSGTGGSSDEQFF.

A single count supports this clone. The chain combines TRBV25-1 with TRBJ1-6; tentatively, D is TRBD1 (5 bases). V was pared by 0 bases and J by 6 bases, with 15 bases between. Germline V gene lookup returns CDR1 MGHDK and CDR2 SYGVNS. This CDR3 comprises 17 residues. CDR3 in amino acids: CASSEYGRGAGNSPLHF. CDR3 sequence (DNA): TGTGCCAGCAGTGAATACGGCCGGGGCGCTGGTAATTCACCCCTCCACTTT.

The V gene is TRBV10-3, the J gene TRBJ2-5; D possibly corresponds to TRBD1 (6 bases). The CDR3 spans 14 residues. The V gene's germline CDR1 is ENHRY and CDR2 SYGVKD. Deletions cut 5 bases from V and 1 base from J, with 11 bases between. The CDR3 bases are TGTGCCATCAGTAGACAAGGGGGCCAAGAGACCCAGTACTTC. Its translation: CAISRQGGQETQYF.

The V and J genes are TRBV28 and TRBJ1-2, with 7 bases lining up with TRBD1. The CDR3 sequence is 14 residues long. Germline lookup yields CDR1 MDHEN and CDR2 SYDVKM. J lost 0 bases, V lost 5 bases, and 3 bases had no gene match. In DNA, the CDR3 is TGTGCCAGCAGTACCGGACAGGCTAACTATGGCTACACCTTC. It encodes CASSTGQANYGYTF.

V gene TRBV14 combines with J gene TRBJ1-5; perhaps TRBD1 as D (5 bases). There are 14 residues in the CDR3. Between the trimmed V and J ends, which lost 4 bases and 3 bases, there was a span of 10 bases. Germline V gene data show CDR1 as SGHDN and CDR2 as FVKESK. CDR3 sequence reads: CASSLRGPNQPQHF. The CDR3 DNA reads TGTGCCAGCAGCCTCCGGGGCCCCAATCAGCCCCAGCATTTT.

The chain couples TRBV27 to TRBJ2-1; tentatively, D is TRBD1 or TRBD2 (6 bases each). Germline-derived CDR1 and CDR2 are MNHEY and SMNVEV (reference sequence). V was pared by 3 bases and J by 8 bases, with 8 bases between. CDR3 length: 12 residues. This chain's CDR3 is CASSFRGDEQFF. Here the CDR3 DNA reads TGTGCCAGCAGTTTTAGGGGGGATGAGCAGTTCTTC.

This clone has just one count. The CDR3: CASSQSTSGSGTETQYF. The CDR3 bases are TGTGCCAGCAGCCAATCGACTAGCGGGAGTGGAACGGAGACCCAGTACTTC. The genes are TRBV4-2 and TRBJ2-5, with 12 positions matching TRBD2. Germline values: CDR1 LGHNA, CDR2 YNFKEQ. The junction had 9 bases not matched to a gene; V was cut back by 2 bases and J by 5 bases. The CDR3 totals 17 residues.

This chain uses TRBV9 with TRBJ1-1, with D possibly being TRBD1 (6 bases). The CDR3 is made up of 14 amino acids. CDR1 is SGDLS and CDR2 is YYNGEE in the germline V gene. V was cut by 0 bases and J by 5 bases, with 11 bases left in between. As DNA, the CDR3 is TGTGCCAGCAGCGTAGCGGGGGGGCGAACTGAAGCTTTCTTT. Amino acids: CASSVAGGRTEAFF.

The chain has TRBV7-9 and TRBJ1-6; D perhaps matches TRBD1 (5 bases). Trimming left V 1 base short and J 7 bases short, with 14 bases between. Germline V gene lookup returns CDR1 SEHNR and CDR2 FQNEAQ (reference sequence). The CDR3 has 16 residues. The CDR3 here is CASSLDRGEENSPLHF. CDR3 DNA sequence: TGTGCCAGCAGCTTAGATAGAGGGGAGGAGAATTCACCCCTCCACTTT.

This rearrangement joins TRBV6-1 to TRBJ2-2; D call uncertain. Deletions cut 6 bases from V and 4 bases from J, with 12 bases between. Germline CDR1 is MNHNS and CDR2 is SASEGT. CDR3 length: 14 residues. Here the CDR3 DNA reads TGTGCCAGCAGGGCATCGGGTGGCACCGGGGAGCTGTTTTTT. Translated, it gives CASRASGGTGELFF.

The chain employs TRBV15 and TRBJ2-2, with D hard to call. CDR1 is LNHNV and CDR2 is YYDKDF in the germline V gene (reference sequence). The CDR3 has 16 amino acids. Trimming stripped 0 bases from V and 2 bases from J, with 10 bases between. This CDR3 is CATSREAQANTGELFF. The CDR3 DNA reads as TGTGCCACCAGCAGAGAGGCCCAAGCCAACACCGGGGAGCTGTTTTTT.

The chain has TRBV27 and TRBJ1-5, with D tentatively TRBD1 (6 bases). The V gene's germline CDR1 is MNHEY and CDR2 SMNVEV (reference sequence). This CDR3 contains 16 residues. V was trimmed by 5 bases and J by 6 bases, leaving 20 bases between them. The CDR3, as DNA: TGTGCCAGCAGTCCCCACTATGACAGGTATGTTCAGCCCCAGCATTTT. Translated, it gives CASSPHYDRYVQPQHF.

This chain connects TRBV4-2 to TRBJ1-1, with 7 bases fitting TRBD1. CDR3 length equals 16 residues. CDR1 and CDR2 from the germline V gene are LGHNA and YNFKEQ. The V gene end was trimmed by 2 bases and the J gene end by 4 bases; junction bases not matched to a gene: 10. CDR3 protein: CASSQRTGPGATEAFF. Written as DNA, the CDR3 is TGTGCCAGCAGCCAACGGACAGGCCCCGGGGCCACTGAAGCTTTCTTT.

The DNA for the CDR3 is TGTGCCAGCAGCCCCCATAGGACAGGGACAGGGTCTGAAGCTTTCTTT. This codes for CASSPHRTGTGSEAFF. This chain connects TRBV7-8 to TRBJ1-1, with 9 positions matching TRBD1. Germline-derived CDR1 and CDR2 are SGHVS and FQNEAQ. The CDR3 totals 16 residues. V gave up 5 bases and J gave up 6 bases; unmatched junction bases: 13.

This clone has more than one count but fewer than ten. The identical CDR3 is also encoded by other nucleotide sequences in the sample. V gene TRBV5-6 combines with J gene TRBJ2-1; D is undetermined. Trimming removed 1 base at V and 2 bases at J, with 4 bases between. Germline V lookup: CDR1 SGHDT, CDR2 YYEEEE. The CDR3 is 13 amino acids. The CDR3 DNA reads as TGTGCCAGCAGCTTGTACACCTACAATGAGCAGTTCTTC. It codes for CASSLYTYNEQFF.

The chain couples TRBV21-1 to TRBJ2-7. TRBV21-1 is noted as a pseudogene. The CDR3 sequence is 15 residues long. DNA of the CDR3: TGTGCCAGCAGCAGTCCGGGACCGCGCTCCTACGAGCAGTACGTC. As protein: CASSSPGPRSYEQYV.

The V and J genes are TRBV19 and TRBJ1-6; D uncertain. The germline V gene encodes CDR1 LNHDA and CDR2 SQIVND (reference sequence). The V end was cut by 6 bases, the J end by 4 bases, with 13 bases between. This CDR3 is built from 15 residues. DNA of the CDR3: TGTGCCAGTAGCCCAGGACGGGTTTATAATTCACCCCTCCACTTT. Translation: CASSPGRVYNSPLHF.

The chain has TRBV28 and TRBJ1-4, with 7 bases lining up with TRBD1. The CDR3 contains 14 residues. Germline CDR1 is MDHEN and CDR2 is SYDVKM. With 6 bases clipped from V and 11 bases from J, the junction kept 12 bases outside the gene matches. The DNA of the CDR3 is TGTGCCAGCAGACAACAGGGGAGTGCGCAGAAACTGTTTTTT. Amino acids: CASRQQGSAQKLFF.

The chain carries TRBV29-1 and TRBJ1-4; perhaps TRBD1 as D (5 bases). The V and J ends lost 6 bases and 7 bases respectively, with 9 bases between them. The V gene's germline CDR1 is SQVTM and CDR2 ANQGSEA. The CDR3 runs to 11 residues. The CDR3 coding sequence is TGCAGCGTGGGGGTAGTTGAAAAACTGTTTTTT. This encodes CSVGVVEKLFF. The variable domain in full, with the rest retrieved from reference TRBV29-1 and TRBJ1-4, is SAVISQKPSRDICQRGTSLTIQCQVDSQVTMMFWYRQQPGQSLTLIATANQGSEATYESGFVIDKFPISRPNLTFSTLTVSNMSPEDSSIYLCSVGVVEKLFFGSGTQLSVL.

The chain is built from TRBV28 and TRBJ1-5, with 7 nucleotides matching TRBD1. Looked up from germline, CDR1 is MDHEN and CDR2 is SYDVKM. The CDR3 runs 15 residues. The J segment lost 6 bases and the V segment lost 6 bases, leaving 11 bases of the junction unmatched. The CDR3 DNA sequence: TGTGCCAGCAGACCGCAGGGGGTAGACAGTCAGCCCCAGCATTTT. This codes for CASRPQGVDSQPQHF.